The entry below describes one T cell receptor (beta chain). Its specific antigen is unknown. No base qualities exist here, and no much larger clone lies one base off it. This CDR3 is also generated by other DNA sequences in the sample. The sample comes from a study of blood T cell repertoires in COVID-19 (TCRdb year 2020). The study in broad terms: Samples from collaborators originated in the United States, Italy and Spain and spanned both the acute and convalescent phases of COVID-19. Nearly every sample came with metadata listing a de-identified subject ID, COVID-19 status, age in years and sex. The repertoires were released in a freely available public database meant as a resource for research on the immune response to SARS-CoV-2. Samples were obtained from the ongoing ImmuneRACE study (first 160 participants) and from 1,254 subjects provided by 6 global collaborators. Where available, HLA class I and class II types were obtained from metadata supplied by the sample provider rather than from assay-based typing. The prospective study material was composed of cDNA or gDNA derived from T cells, B-cell-depleted T cells, or PBMCs. The dataset comprised deeply sampled blood TCRbeta repertoires from subjects exposed to, actively infected with, or recovered from COVID-19.

The V end loses 4 bases and the J end loses 2 bases, and a stretch of 3 bases separates them. Reading from cysteine to phenylalanine, the CDR3 counts 12 amino acids. Left in the record is the CDR3 DNA by itself, 36 bases read in frame from the first base. TCRbeta CDR3 regions were amplified from genomic DNA by means of the immunoSEQ Assay, a bias-controlled multiplex PCR. In the authors' own workflow: The number of nucleated cells in each sample was estimated from the amplification of reference gene primers within the assay. To quantify the absolute abundance of each unique TCRbeta CDR3 rearrangement, sequence reads were collapsed and filtered. For each sample, productive Simpson clonality was calculated by taking the square root of Simpson's diversity index across productive rearrangements. Imported from immuneACCESS, the table was reduced by TCRdb to in-frame sequences with V and J called. These copies leave out some clones; in studies compared against another copy, an unresolved V gene accounts for under half, and the cause of the remainder is not known. That table is the source of V, J and clone size, and D and trimming were worked out from the DNA. Here the sample has 100,000 to 150,000 clones; around nine tenths occur a single time. Jointly, the top ten make up about 10% of the sample.

One collaborating source in Seattle enrolled patients during active infection and followed them longitudinally through the course of disease. The collaborating institutions used their own protocols to collect whole blood in K2EDTA tubes. For TCRbeta analysis, collaborators shipped samples in one of three forms: frozen whole blood, isolated PBMCs, or DNA extracted from either of those sample types. Broad study findings and their caveats: Clinical and demographic metadata were provided uncurated, with the amount varying by source and participant.

The chain links TRBV12-3 or TRBV12-4 with TRBJ1-5; a confident D gene designation cannot be given. Sequenced sample: peripheral blood. The sequence derives from an older woman with COVID-19, enrolled during active disease. The DNA is TGTGCCAGCAGTTCGGGCAATCAGCCCCAGCATTTT. It translates as CASSSGNQPQHF.